This T cell receptor (beta chain) derives from a study of blood T cell repertoires in COVID-19. Turning to the study itself: The United States, Italy and Spain were the sources of the acute and convalescent COVID-19 samples.

Authors' analysis steps: Reference gene primer amplification in the assay estimated nucleated cell counts. Sequencing was performed with immunoSEQ multiplex PCR; in TCRdb, only in-frame clones are kept and a portion is missing. D and trimming come from the DNA, and the V and J calls and clone size come from that table. The table lists about 220,000 clones, roughly four fifths of them singletons. This CDR3 spans 14 amino acids. Per germline, CDR1 MNHNS and CDR2 SASEGT. The V and J ends lost 2 bases and 6 bases, in that order; junction bases with no gene match: 4. Enrollment of patients from Seattle took place during active infection, with longitudinal follow-up.

The source of this sequence is a woman aged 70-85 years with COVID-19, enrolled during active disease. V is TRBV6-1 and J is TRBJ1-2; 9 bases align to TRBD1. The sequencing sample was made of peripheral blood. Here the CDR3 reads CASSETWTGDGYTF. The CDR3 coding sequence is TGTGCCAGCAGTGAAACCTGGACAGGGGATGGCTACACCTTC.